What follows is one T cell receptor beta chain and its context. No antigen is known for it. The sample originates from a study of beta chain features in type 1 diabetes. Study-wide findings and caveats: Across all four CD4+ subsets, people with type 1 diabetes showed modestly shorter TCRB CDR3s.

The whole isolated RNA underwent reverse transcription, so sequencing captured expressed TCRB transcripts. Profiling relied on immunoSEQ multiplex PCR, and the TCRdb table lists in-frame clones only, not all of them. The sample lists under 300,000 clones, roughly a tenth seen once, with around 0.017% in the top ten. The CDR3 has 15 amino acids. Germline V gene data show CDR1 as LNHDA and CDR2 as SQIVND (reference sequence). V lost 3 bases and J lost 0; bases outside the gene matches: 4. This TCR derives from a man aged 25-45 years with type 1 diabetes. Input material: naive CD4+ T cells from blood. V usage is TRBV19 and J usage is TRBJ2-7; 8 bases fit TRBD1. The CDR3 loop is CASSISGTGSYEQYF. CDR3 in DNA: TGTGCCAGTAGTATTTCCGGGACAGGCTCCTACGAGCAGTACTTC.